This TCR beta chain was retrieved from a study of shared clonotypes between healthy human individuals. Broader study findings: Generation probabilities of non-shared clonotypes were lower (relative to those shared by all four donors).

Terminally differentiated effector memory CD45RA+ cells were left out of the naive CD8 fraction, which was CD45RO-negative and positively selected for CCR7. Regarding this clone: Its antigen is not identified. This sample includes further DNA sequences coding for the same CDR3.

The authors ran the assay at deep level. Sorted-subset replicate PCR reactions were performed with approximately 0.2 ug DNA, corresponding to roughly 30,000 T cell genomes. Profiling relied on immunoSEQ multiplex PCR, and the TCRdb table lists in-frame clones only, not all of them. The sample holds about 2.1 million clones, about 92% seen once. Looked up from germline, CDR1 is SGHTA and CDR2 is FQGTGA. The CDR3 length is 14 residues. V was clipped by 5 bases and J by 6 bases; unmatched bases: 6. J is TRBJ2-7 and V is TRBV7-3; 11 bases are shared with TRBD1. The sequence derives from a man aged 18-30 years in good health. Some clones in this sample may be carry-over from other donors' samples. Sequencing was carried out using naive CD8+ T cells from PBMCs. CDR3 bases: TGTGCCAGCAGCCTTGGACAGGGGGCTTCCGAGCAGTACTTC. Translation gives CASSLGQGASEQYF.